The rows below give T cell receptor beta chains drawn from one sample of a study of cytotoxic CD8 clonotypes in ibrutinib-treated CLL. Produced via immunoSEQ multiplex PCR; TCRdb's table is partial and in-frame only. The data show tens of thousands of clones, over 65% seen once. Sequences were derived from PBMCs, sampled after 24 months of ibrutinib treatment. Source of these receptors: a human donor with chronic lymphocytic leukemia. The CDR3 runs from the conserved cysteine through the conserved F or W. D genes are given only for firm matches. Not all rows give a size; the values are once, few, many and, for expanded clones, a class.

size: once; D: TRBD2; length: 16; J: TRBJ2-2; V: TRBV10-3; DNA: TGTGCCACCTCGACTAGCGGACCCCCGGCCGGCGGGGAGCTGTTTTTT; CDR3: CATSTSGPPAGGELFF
size: .; D: TRBD2; length: 15; J: TRBJ2-2; V: TRBV10-2; DNA: TGCGCCAGCAGTGAGGGACTAGCGAACACCGGGGAGCTGTTTTTT; CDR3: CASSEGLANTGELFF
size: .; D: .; length: 11; J: TRBJ1-2; V: TRBV9; DNA: TGTGCCAGCATGCCGGGGCGAGGCTACACCTTC; CDR3: CASMPGRGYTF
size: .; D: TRBD1; length: 17; J: TRBJ1-5; V: TRBV10-1; DNA: TGCGCCAGCAGTCTTGGACAGGGAAGCGCAAATCGACAGCCCCAGCATTTT; CDR3: CASSLGQGSANRQPQHF
size: .; D: .; length: 15; J: TRBJ1-1; V: TRBV7-3; DNA: TGTGCCAGCAGCTTAGGGGAAGTGGGGAACACTGAAGCTTTCTTT; CDR3: CASSLGEVGNTEAFF
size: .; D: TRBD1; length: 16; J: TRBJ2-2; V: TRBV28; DNA: TGTGCCAGCAGATCCCAGACAGGGCTGAACACCGGGGAGCTGTTTTTT; CDR3: CASRSQTGLNTGELFF
size: .; D: .; length: 13; J: TRBJ1-1; V: TRBV10-3; DNA: TGTGCCATCAGTGAGTTTCAACAGGCTGAAGCTTTCTTT; CDR3: CAISEFQQAEAFF
size: .; D: TRBD2; length: 13; J: TRBJ2-5; V: TRBV2; DNA: TGTGCCAGCAGTCTCCTAGCGGGAGAGACCCAGTACTTC; CDR3: CASSLLAGETQYF
size: .; D: .; length: 17; J: TRBJ2-7; V: TRBV28; DNA: TGTGCCAGCAGTCGCCCAACACAGCGTAGGCGCTCCTACGAGCAGTACTTC; CDR3: CASSRPTQRRRSYEQYF
size: .; D: TRBD1; length: 15; J: TRBJ1-2; V: TRBV27; DNA: TGTGCCAGCAGTTTCGCAGGGGGTATTAACTATGGCTACACCTTC; CDR3: CASSFAGGINYGYTF
size: .; D: .; length: 13; J: TRBJ2-7; V: TRBV7-2; DNA: TGTGCCAGCAGCTTAGTAGGAGGTTACGAGCAGTACTTC; CDR3: CASSLVGGYEQYF
size: .; D: .; length: 16; J: TRBJ1-4; V: TRBV4-3; DNA: TGCGCCAGCAGCCGCAGGACTTCTGCGGGTGGTGAAAAACTGTTTTTT; CDR3: CASSRRTSAGGEKLFF
size: .; D: TRBD2; length: 18; J: TRBJ2-5; V: TRBV7-9; DNA: TGTGCCAGCAGCCCCCGGGGGAGGGGTCGTCTTACTAAAGAGACCCAGTACTTC; CDR3: CASSPRGRGRLTKETQYF
size: .; D: .; length: 20; J: TRBJ2-7; V: TRBV2; DNA: TGTGCCAGCAGTGTTTTCTCGTTGTATGACAGTTACAGGGAGCCCTACGAGCAGTACTTC; CDR3: CASSVFSLYDSYREPYEQYF
size: .; D: .; length: 18; J: TRBJ2-5; V: TRBV27; DNA: TGTGCCAGCAGTTTAAGGGGGAATGGTAGCCCCCGCCAAGAGACCCAGTACTTC; CDR3: CASSLRGNGSPRQETQYF
size: .; D: .; length: 16; J: TRBJ2-1; V: TRBV28; DNA: TGTGCCAGCAGCTTTTCCACTGGCAGGCGCTACAATGAGCAGTTCTTC; CDR3: CASSFSTGRRYNEQFF
size: .; D: .; length: 12; J: TRBJ1-5; V: TRBV7-2; DNA: TGTGCCAGCAGCCATAGCAATCAGCCCCAGCATTTT; CDR3: CASSHSNQPQHF
size: once; D: .; length: 15; J: TRBJ2-4; V: TRBV27; DNA: TGTGCCAGCAGTAACAAGTCATGGGGCAAAAACATTCAGTACTTC; CDR3: CASSNKSWGKNIQYF
size: .; D: .; length: 16; J: TRBJ1-3; V: TRBV28; DNA: TGTGCCAGCACCCTAGAGGGGGGACTCTCTGGAAACACCATATATTTT; CDR3: CASTLEGGLSGNTIYF
size: .; D: .; length: 14; J: TRBJ1-4; V: TRBV5-6; DNA: TGTGCCAGCGCCCGGGAGGGAGCTAATGAAAAACTGTTTTTT; CDR3: CASAREGANEKLFF
size: .; D: .; length: 13; J: TRBJ2-5; V: TRBV6-1; DNA: TGTGCCAGCAGTGGTCAGTTAGGGGAGACCCAGTACTTC; CDR3: CASSGQLGETQYF
size: .; D: TRBD1; length: 16; J: TRBJ1-2; V: TRBV7-2; DNA: TGTGCCAGCAGCTTAGTTACTCAGGGGGCGCGGTATGGCTACACCTTC; CDR3: CASSLVTQGARYGYTF
size: .; D: .; length: 17; J: TRBJ2-3; V: TRBV4-2; DNA: TGTGCCAGCAGTCCGACAGGGAGGGCCAAAGGAACAGATACGCAGTATTTT; CDR3: CASSPTGRAKGTDTQYF
size: .; D: .; length: 14; J: TRBJ1-1; V: TRBV11-2; DNA: TGTGCCAGCAGCCTCGGGGGGGTGGGTAGAGAAGCTTTCTTT; CDR3: CASSLGGVGREAFF
size: .; D: TRBD2; length: 16; J: TRBJ2-1; V: TRBV6-1; DNA: TGTGCCAGCAGTGAACCGGCTAGCGGGAGTTCTAATGAGCAGTTCTTC; CDR3: CASSEPASGSSNEQFF
size: .; D: .; length: 12; J: TRBJ1-5; V: TRBV28; DNA: TGTGCCAGCAGTTCTTGGAACAAGCCCCAGCATTTT; CDR3: CASSSWNKPQHF
size: .; D: TRBD1; length: 14; J: TRBJ1-2; V: TRBV2; DNA: TGTGCCAGCAGTAGGGACAGAACTAACTATGGCTACACCTTC; CDR3: CASSRDRTNYGYTF
size: few; D: .; length: 14; J: TRBJ2-3; V: TRBV6-1; DNA: TGTGCCAGCAGACAGGTTACTAGCACAGATACGCAGTATTTT; CDR3: CASRQVTSTDTQYF
size: .; D: .; length: 12; J: TRBJ2-3; V: TRBV19; DNA: TGTGCCAGTAGTCTACTAGCTTCTACGCAGTATTTT; CDR3: CASSLLASTQYF
size: once; D: TRBD1; length: 17; J: TRBJ2-5; V: TRBV10-3; DNA: TGTGCCATCAGTGAGTCAGTCACAGGGGGCAATCAAGAGACCCAGTACTTC; CDR3: CAISESVTGGNQETQYF
size: .; D: .; length: 16; J: TRBJ1-4; V: TRBV28; DNA: TGTGCCAGCAGTTCCCGGACGGGTACTCGGGGTGAAAAACTGTTTTTT; CDR3: CASSSRTGTRGEKLFF
size: .; D: .; length: 11; J: TRBJ2-1; V: TRBV2; DNA: TGTGCCAGCAGTGCCTTTATGGAGCAGTTCTTC; CDR3: CASSAFMEQFF
size: once; D: .; length: 14; J: TRBJ2-2; V: TRBV7-2; DNA: TGTGCCAGCAGCCCCCGGGCGGGGTCAGGGGAGCTGTTTTTT; CDR3: CASSPRAGSGELFF
size: .; D: TRBD1; length: 12; J: TRBJ1-1; V: TRBV25-1; DNA: TGTGCCAGCACCTCAGGGGGGGGGAAAGCTTTCTTT; CDR3: CASTSGGGKAFF